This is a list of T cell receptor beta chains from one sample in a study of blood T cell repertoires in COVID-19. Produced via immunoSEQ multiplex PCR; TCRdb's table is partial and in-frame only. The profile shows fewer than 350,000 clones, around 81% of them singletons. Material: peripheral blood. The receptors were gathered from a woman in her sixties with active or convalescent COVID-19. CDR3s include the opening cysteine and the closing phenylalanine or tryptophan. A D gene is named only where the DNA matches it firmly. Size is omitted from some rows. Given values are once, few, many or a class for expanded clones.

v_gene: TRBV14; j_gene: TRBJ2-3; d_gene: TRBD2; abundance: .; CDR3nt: TGTGCCAGCAGCGGGCACCGGGGGGCAGATACGCAGTATTTT; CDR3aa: CASSGHRGADTQYF
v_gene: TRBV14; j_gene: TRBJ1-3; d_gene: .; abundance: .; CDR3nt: TGTGCCAGCAGCCACAGGATCCGGACTGGAAACACCATATATTTT; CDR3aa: CASSHRIRTGNTIYF
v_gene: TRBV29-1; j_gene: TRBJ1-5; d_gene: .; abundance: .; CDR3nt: TGCAGCGTTGAAGGACAGCAGAATCAGCCCCAGCATTTT; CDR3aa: CSVEGQQNQPQHF
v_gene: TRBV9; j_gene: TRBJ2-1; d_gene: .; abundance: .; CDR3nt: TGTGCCAGCAGCGTACAGGACCGAGAGGCGGGGAATGAGCAGTTCTTC; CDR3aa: CASSVQDREAGNEQFF
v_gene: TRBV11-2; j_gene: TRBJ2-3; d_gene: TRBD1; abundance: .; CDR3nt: TGTGCCAGCAGCTTAAACAGGGGAGGCACAGATACGCAGTATTTT; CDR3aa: CASSLNRGGTDTQYF
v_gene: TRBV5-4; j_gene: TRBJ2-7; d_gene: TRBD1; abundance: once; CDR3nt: TGTGCCAGCAGCTTGGATCCCCGGGGACAGGCCTACGAGCAGTACTTC; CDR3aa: CASSLDPRGQAYEQYF
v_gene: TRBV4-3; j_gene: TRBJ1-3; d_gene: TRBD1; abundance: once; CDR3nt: TGCGCCAGCAGCCAAGGACAGGGTCCCTCTGGAAACACCATATATTTT; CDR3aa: CASSQGQGPSGNTIYF
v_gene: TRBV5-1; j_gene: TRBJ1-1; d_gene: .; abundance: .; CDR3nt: TGCGCCAGCAGCACACAAGATTTGAACACTGAAGCTTTCTTT; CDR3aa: CASSTQDLNTEAFF
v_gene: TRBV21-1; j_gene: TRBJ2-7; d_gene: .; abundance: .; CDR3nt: TGTGCCAGCAGCAACGGGACAGGGGCCTACGAGCAGTACTTC; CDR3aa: CASSNGTGAYEQYF
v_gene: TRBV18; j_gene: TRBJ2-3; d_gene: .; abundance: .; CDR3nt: TGTGCCAGCTCCCCGACAGGACCCAACACAGATACGCAGTATTTT; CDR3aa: CASSPTGPNTDTQYF
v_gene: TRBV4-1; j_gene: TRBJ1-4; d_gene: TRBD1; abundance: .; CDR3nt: TGCGCCAGCAGCCTGGACAGGGTGGATGAAAAACTGTTTTTT; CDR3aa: CASSLDRVDEKLFF
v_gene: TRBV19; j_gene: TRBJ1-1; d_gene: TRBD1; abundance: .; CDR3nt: TGTGCCAGTAGTCCAACTAACAGGGGCCGGGGGACTGAAGCTTTCTTT; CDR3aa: CASSPTNRGRGTEAFF
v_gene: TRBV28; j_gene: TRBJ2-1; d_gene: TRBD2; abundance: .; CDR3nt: TGTGCCAGCACTACCACGGGACTAGCGGGGGGGATAGGCTACAATGAGCAGTTCTTC; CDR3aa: CASTTTGLAGGIGYNEQFF
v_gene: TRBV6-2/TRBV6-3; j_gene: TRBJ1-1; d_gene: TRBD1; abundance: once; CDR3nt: TGTGCCAGCAGCAGGACAGGGAACACTGAAGCTTTCTTT; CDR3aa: CASSRTGNTEAFF
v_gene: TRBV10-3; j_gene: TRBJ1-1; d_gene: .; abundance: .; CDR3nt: TGTGCCATCAGTGATTCACGGAGGAACACTGAAGCTTTCTTT; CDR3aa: CAISDSRRNTEAFF
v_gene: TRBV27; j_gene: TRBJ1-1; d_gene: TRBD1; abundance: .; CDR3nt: TGTGCCAGCAGTTTACCAGGACAGGGAGCTGGGACTGAAGCTTTCTTT; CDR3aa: CASSLPGQGAGTEAFF
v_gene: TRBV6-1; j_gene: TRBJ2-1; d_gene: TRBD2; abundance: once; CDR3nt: TGTGCCAGCAGTGAACTAGCGGGGATCCTCAATGAGCAGTTCTTC; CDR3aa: CASSELAGILNEQFF
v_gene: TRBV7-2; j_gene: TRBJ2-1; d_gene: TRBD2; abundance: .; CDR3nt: TGTGCCAGCAGCCGGGAGATAAGCGGGGTGGTTAACAATGAGCAGTTCTTC; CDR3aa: CASSREISGVVNNEQFF
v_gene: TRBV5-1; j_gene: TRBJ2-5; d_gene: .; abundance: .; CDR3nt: TGCGCCAGCAGCTTGAAGGGTTCAGGGGAAGAGACCCAGTACTTC; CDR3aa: CASSLKGSGEETQYF
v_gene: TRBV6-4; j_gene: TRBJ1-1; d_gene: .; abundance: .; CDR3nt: TGTGCCAGCAGTGAGCGGGGGTCCAACACTGAAGCTTTCTTT; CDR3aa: CASSERGSNTEAFF
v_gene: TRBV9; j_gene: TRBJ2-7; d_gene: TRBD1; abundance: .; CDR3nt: TGTGCCAGCAGCGGAGAGGGGGCGAGCGGCGAGCAGTACTTC; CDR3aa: CASSGEGASGEQYF
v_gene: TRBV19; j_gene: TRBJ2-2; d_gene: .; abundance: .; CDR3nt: TGTGCCAGTATGGAAGGGGTCACGAACACCGGGGAGCTGTTTTTT; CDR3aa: CASMEGVTNTGELFF
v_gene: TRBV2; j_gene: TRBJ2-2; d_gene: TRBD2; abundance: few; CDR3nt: TGTGCCAGCCGACTAGCGGGGGACACCGGGGAGCTGTTTTTT; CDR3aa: CASRLAGDTGELFF
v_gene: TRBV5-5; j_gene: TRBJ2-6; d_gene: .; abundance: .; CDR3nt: TGTGCCAGCAGCTTTTCCTTTGGGGCCAACGTCCTGACTTTC; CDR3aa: CASSFSFGANVLTF
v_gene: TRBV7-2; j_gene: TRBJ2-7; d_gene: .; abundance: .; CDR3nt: TGTGCCAGCAGGCCGGGGGGCCCCCCCTACGAGCAGTACTTC; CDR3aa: CASRPGGPPYEQYF
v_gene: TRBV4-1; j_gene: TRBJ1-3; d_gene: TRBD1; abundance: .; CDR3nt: TGCGCCAGCAGCCCTTACACAGGGGGCCTTGGAAACACCATATATTTT; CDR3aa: CASSPYTGGLGNTIYF
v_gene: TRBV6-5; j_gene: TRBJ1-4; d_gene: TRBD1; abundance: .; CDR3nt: TGTGCCAGTGACAGGGATAATGAAAAACTGTTTTTT; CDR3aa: CASDRDNEKLFF
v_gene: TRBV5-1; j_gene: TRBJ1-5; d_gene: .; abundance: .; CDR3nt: TGCGCCAGCAGCTTGGTTCCCGGGTCCGATCAGCCCCAGCATTTT; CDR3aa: CASSLVPGSDQPQHF
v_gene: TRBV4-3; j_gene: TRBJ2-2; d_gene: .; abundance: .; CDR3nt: TGCGCCAGCAGCCCCCGAGGTACAGGATCCACGAACACCGGGGAGCTGTTTTTT; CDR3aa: CASSPRGTGSTNTGELFF
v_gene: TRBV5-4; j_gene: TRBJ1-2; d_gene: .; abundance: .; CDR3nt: TGTGCCAGCAGCTTGCGTTCGCAGGGCTCTGGCTACACCTTC; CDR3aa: CASSLRSQGSGYTF
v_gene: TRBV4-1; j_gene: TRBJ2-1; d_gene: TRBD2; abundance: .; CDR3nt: TGCGCCAGCAGCCAAGATCACTTTTCGCTAGCGGGAGTTGAGCAGTTCTTC; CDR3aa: CASSQDHFSLAGVEQFF
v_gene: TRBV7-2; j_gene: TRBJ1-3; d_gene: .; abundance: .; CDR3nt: TGTGCCAGCAGCCCATCTCGGACACGCTCTGGAAACACCATATATTTT; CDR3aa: CASSPSRTRSGNTIYF
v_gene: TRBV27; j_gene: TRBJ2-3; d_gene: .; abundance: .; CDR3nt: TGTGCCAGCAGTCCCGAGGGATCAGATACGCAGTATTTT; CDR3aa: CASSPEGSDTQYF
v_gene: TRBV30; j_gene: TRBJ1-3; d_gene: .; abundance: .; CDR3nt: TGTGCCTGGAGCCCAGGTTCGGCCGTAAACACCATATATTTT; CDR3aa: CAWSPGSAVNTIYF
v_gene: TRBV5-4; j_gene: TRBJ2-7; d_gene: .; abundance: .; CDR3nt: TGTGCCAGCAGCTTGGGCAGCTCCTACGAGCAGTACTTC; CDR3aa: CASSLGSSYEQYF
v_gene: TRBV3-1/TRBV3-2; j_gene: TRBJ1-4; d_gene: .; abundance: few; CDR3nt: TGTGCCAGCAGCCAAGCAGCGAATAATGAAAAACTGTTTTTT; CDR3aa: CASSQAANNEKLFF
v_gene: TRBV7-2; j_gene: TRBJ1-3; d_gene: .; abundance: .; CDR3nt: TGTGCCAGCAGCTTAATAGGGGCAGGGGGAAACACCATATATTTT; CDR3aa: CASSLIGAGGNTIYF
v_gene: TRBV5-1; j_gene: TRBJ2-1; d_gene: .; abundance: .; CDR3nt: TGCGCCAGCAGCTTGGACGGGGTTACCTACAATGAGCAGTTCTTC; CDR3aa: CASSLDGVTYNEQFF
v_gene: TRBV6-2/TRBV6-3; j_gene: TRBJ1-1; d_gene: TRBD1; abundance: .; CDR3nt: TGTGCCAGCAGTTACTCCATCCTGTGGACAGGGAAGAAGGCCACTGAAGCTTTCTTT; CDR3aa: CASSYSILWTGKKATEAFF
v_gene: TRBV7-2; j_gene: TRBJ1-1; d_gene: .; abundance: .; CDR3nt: TGTGCCAGCAGCTTAGACCCCTACCCTTTTCGGGAAGCTTTCTTT; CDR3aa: CASSLDPYPFREAFF
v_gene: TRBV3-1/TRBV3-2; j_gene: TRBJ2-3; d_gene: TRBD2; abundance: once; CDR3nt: TGTGCCAGCACCGGGGGGGCGAGGGGCACAGATACGCAGTATTTT; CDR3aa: CASTGGARGTDTQYF
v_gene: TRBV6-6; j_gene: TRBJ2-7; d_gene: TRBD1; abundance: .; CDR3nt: TGTGCCAGCAGTTACCGGCAGGGGGAACGGGGCGAGCAGTACTTC; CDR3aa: CASSYRQGERGEQYF
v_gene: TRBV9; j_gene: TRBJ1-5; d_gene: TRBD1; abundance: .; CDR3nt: TGTGCCAGCAGCGTAGATGGACAGGGAGGGCAGCCCCAGCATTTT; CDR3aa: CASSVDGQGGQPQHF
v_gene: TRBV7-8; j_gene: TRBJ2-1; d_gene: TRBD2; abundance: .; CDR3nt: TGTGCCAGCAGCTTACCGCCGGGACTAGCGGGAGAGGCTTACAATGAGCAGTTCTTC; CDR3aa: CASSLPPGLAGEAYNEQFF
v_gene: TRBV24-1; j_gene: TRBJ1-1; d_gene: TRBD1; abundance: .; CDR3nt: TGTGCCACCAGTGACGGCTGGACAGGGAAAGCTTTCTTT; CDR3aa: CATSDGWTGKAFF
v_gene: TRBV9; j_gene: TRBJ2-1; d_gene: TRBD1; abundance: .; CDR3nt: TGTGCCAGCAGCTTGGGACAGGGCTCCTACAATGAGCAGTTCTTC; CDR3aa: CASSLGQGSYNEQFF
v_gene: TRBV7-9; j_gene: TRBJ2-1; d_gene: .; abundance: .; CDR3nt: TGTGCCAGCAGCATCTTAGCGCACCCTGCGAACGGCGATGAGCAGTTCTTC; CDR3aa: CASSILAHPANGDEQFF
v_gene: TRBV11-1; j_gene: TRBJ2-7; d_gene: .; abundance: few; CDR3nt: TGTGCCAGCAGCTTAGTAACAGGCTACGAGCAGTACTTC; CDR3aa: CASSLVTGYEQYF